This TCR beta chain was documented in a study of cytomegalovirus exposure and HLA in healthy donors. This clone was observed a handful of times. Primers included in the PCR were 60 Vbeta and 13 Jbeta primers. The data were produced by immunoSEQ multiplex PCR, yet TCRdb's version contains in-frame clones alone and is incomplete. This table holds some 150,000 clones, about 80% found once. This CDR3 has 11 residues. Germline CDR1 reads DFQATT; CDR2 reads SNEGSKA (reference sequence). The V end lost 0 bases, the J end lost 3 bases, and 2 bases lay between the germline ends. This chain joins TRBV20-1 and TRBJ1-1; D gene unclear. The sequence was collected from a male donor in good health and CMV-seronegative. The sample was PBMCs. The CDR3 here is CSARDYTEAFF. The CDR3 nucleotides are TGCAGTGCTAGAGACTACACTGAAGCTTTCTTT.